The 8 T cell receptor beta chains presented below share a single source sample, sequenced in a study of blood T cell repertoires in COVID-19. Clones were read by immunoSEQ multiplex PCR, and TCRdb kept only the in-frame ones, dropping some. This sample has about 160,000 clones, with over 75% found just once. Sequenced: peripheral blood. The receptors come from a man between 65 and 80 years old who had recovered from COVID-19.

As DNA, the CDR3 is TGTGCCAGCAGCTTACTAGCGCTTGCCTACAATGAGCAGTTCTTC. It encodes CASSLLALAYNEQFF. The chain recombines TRBV7-2 with TRBJ2-1, with a possible D match to TRBD2 (6 bases). CDR1 is SGHTA, CDR2 FQGNSA, per germline. The ends were cut back, 2 bases at V and 2 bases at J, with 10 bases in the middle. The CDR3 runs to 15 residues.

The genes are TRBV9 and TRBJ2-5, with a tentative D call TRBD2 (6 bases). With 4 bases removed from V and 5 bases from J, the gap between germline ends came to 12 bases. The CDR3 spans 13 residues. CDR1 SGDLS and CDR2 YYNGEE come from the germline V gene. The CDR3 region is CASSLSGSETQYF. CDR3 coding DNA: TGTGCCAGCAGCTTAAGCGGGTCTGAGACCCAGTACTTC.

The rearrangement uses TRBV10-3 and TRBJ2-1; D gene uncertain. Germline V gene data show CDR1 as ENHRY and CDR2 as SYGVKD. The CDR3 length is 15 residues. With 0 bases removed from V and 1 base from J, the gap between germline ends came to 7 bases. Written as DNA, the CDR3 is TGTGCCATCAGTGAGTCGGCAGCGTCCTACAATGAGCAGTTCTTC. It specifies CAISESAASYNEQFF.

The chain couples TRBV2 to TRBJ1-2; 8 bases agree with TRBD1. This CDR3 has 16 residues. Losses at the gene ends were 3 bases for V and 5 bases for J; bases not matched to a gene: 11. CDR1 SNHLY and CDR2 FYNNEI come from the germline V gene. CDR3 DNA: TGTGCCAGCAGTGAGGCAGGGGGCCTCCGAGGGTATGGCTACACCTTC. Residues: CASSEAGGLRGYGYTF. The whole variable domain, filled in from reference TRBV2 and TRBJ1-2, reads EPEVTQTPSHQVTQMGQEVILRCVPISNHLYFYWYRQILGQKVEFLVSFYNNEISEKSEIFDDQFSVERPDGSNFTLKIRSTKLEDSAMYFCASSEAGGLRGYGYTFGSGTRLTVV.

The gene calls are TRBV10-2 and TRBJ2-5, with D perhaps TRBD2 (5 bases). This CDR3 has 13 amino acids. CDR1 WSHSY and CDR2 SAAADI come from the germline V gene. Trimming removed 8 bases from V and 5 bases from J, with 15 bases in between. Here the CDR3 DNA reads TGCGCCAGCCGAGGGAGTAACGGGGAGACCCAGTACTTC. Translating gives CASRGSNGETQYF.

Here the CDR3 reads CASSLGGQGGYGYTF. The DNA of the CDR3 is TGTGCCAGCAGTTTAGGGGGACAGGGGGGCTATGGCTACACCTTC. This sequence joins TRBV28 and TRBJ1-2; 11 nucleotides agree with TRBD1. The germline V gene encodes CDR1 MDHEN and CDR2 SYDVKM. The CDR3 sequence is 15 residues long. V shed 2 bases, J shed 4 bases, and the junction held 3 bases outside the gene matches.

The chain couples TRBV5-1 to TRBJ2-5; D might be TRBD1 (6 bases). V was pared by 0 bases and J by 3 bases, with 15 bases between. The CDR3 length is 16 residues. Germline CDR1 and CDR2: SGHRS and YFSETQ. CDR3 DNA sequence: TGCGCCAGCAGCTTGGTGGCAGGGGCGCGGGAAGAGACCCAGTACTTC. Its translation: CASSLVAGAREETQYF.

The chain joins TRBV6-5 to TRBJ2-7; maybe TRBD1 (6 bases). CDR1 and CDR2 from the germline V gene are MNHEY and SVGAGI. This CDR3 is 15 amino acids long. Between the trimmed V and J ends, which lost 6 bases and 0 bases, there was a span of 15 bases. The CDR3 sequence: CASRVRDTSSYEQYF. The CDR3 DNA follows: TGTGCCAGCAGAGTCCGGGACACATCCTCCTACGAGCAGTACTTC.